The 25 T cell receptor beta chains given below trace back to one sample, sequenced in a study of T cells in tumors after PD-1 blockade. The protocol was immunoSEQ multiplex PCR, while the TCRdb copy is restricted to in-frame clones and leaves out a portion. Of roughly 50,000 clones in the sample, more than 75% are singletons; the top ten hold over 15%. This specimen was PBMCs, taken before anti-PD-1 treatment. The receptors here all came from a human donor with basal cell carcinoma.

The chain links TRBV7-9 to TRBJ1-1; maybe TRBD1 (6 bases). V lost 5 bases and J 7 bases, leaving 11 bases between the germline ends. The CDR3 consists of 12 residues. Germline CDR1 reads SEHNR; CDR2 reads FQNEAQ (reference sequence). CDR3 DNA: TGTGCCAGCAGCCGACAGGACTTTGAAGCTTTCTTT. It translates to CASSRQDFEAFF.

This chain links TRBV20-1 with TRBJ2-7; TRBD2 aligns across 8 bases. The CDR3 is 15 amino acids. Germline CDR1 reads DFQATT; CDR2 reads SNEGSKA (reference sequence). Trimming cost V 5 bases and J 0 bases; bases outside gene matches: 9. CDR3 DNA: TGCAGTGCTGGTGGGGGACTAGGGGCCTCCTACGAGCAGTACTTC. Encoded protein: CSAGGGLGASYEQYF.

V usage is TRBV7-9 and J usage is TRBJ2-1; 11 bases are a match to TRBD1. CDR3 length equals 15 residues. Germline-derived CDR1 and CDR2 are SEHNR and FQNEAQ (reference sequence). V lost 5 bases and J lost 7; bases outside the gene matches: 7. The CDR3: CASSPFGTGGNEQFF. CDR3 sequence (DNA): TGTGCCAGCAGCCCGTTCGGGACAGGGGGGAATGAGCAGTTCTTC. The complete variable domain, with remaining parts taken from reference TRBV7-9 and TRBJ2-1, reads DTGVSQNPRHKITKRGQNVTFRCDPISEHNRLYWYRQTLGQGPEFLTYFQNEAQLEKSRLLSDRFSAERPKGSFSTLEIQRTEQGDSAMYLCASSPFGTGGNEQFFGPGTRLTVL.

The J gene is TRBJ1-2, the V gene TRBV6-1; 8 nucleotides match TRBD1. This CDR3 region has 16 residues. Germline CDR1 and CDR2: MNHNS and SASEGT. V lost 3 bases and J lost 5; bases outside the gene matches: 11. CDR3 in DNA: TGTGCCAGCAGTGAGCGAGGTCGGGACAGGCTTTATGGCTACACCTTC. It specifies CASSERGRDRLYGYTF.

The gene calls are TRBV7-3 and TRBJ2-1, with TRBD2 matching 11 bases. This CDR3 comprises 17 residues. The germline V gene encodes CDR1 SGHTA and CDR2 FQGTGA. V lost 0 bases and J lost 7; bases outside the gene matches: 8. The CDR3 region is CASSLTVGLAGGNEQFF. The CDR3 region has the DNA TGTGCCAGCAGCTTAACGGTAGGGCTAGCGGGAGGAAATGAGCAGTTCTTC.

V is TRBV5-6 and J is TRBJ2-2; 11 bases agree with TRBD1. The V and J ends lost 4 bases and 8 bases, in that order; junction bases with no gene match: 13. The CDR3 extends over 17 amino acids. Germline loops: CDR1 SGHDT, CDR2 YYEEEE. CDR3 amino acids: CASSDYKGTGGSGELFF. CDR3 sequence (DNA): TGTGCCAGCAGCGACTACAAGGGGACAGGGGGATCGGGGGAGCTGTTTTTT.

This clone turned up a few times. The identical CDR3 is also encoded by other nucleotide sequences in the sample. CDR3 DNA: TGTGCCAGCAGCCCCGACAGTAACTATGGCTACACCTTC. This translates into CASSPDSNYGYTF. J is TRBJ1-2 and V is TRBV7-3; D perhaps matches TRBD1 (5 bases). Trimming stripped 5 bases from V and 1 base from J, with 8 bases between. Germline V gene lookup returns CDR1 SGHTA and CDR2 FQGTGA. The CDR3 is 13 amino acids.

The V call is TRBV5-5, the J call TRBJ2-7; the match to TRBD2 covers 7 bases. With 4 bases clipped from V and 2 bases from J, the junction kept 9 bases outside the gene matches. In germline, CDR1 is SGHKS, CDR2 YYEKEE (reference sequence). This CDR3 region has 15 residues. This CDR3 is CASSVTHGGAYEQYF. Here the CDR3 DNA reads TGTGCCAGCAGCGTCACCCATGGGGGGGCCTACGAGCAGTACTTC. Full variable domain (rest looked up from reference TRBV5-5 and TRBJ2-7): DAGVTQSPTHLIKTRGQQVTLRCSPISGHKSVSWYQQVLGQGPQFIFQYYEKEERGRGNFPDRFSARQFPNYSSELNVNALLLGDSALYLCASSVTHGGAYEQYFGPGTRLTVT.

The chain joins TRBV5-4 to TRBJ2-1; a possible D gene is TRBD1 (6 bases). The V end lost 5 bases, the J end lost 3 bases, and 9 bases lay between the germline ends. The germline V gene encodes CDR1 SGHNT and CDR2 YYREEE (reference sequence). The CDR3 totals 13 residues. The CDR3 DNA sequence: TGTGCCAGCAGGCCGGACAGCTACAATGAGCAGTTCTTC. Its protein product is CASRPDSYNEQFF.

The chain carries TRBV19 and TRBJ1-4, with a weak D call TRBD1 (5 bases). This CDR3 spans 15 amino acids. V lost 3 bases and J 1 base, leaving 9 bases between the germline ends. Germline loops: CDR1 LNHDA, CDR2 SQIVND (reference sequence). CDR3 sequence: CASSMGLLTNEKLFF. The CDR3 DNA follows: TGTGCCAGTAGTATGGGGCTTTTAACTAATGAAAAACTGTTTTTT.

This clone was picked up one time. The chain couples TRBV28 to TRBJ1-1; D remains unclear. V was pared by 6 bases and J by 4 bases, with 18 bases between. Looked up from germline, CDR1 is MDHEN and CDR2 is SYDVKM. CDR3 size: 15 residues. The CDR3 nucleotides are TGTGCCAGCAGAGAGGTGAGGGTTCGGTTCACTGAAGCTTTCTTT. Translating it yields CASREVRVRFTEAFF.

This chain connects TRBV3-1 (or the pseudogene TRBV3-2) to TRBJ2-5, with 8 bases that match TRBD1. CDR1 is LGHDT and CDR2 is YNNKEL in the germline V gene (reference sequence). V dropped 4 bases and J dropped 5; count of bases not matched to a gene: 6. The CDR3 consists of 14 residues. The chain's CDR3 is CASSRFRGLETQYF. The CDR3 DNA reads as TGTGCCAGCAGCCGTTTCAGGGGGCTGGAGACCCAGTACTTC.

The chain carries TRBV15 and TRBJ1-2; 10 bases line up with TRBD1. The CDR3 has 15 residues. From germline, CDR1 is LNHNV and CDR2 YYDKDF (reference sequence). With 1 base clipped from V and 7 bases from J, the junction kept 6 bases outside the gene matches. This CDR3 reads CATSRAETGGGGYTF. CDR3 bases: TGTGCCACCAGCAGAGCCGAGACAGGGGGCGGTGGCTACACCTTC.

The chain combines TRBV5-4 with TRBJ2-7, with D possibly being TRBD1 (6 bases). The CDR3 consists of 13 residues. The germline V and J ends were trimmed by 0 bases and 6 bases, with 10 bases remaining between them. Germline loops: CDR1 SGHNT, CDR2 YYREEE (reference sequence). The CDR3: CASSLGQVGEQYF. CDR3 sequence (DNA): TGTGCCAGCAGCTTGGGACAGGTAGGCGAGCAGTACTTC.

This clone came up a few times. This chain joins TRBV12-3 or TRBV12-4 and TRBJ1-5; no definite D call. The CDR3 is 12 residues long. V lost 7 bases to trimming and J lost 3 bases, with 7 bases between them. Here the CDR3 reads CASTFNNQPQHF. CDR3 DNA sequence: TGTGCCAGCACTTTTAACAATCAGCCCCAGCATTTT.

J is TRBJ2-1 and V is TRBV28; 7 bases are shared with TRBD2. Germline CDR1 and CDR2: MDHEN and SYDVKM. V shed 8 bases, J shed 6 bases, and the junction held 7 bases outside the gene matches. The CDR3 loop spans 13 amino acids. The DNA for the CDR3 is TGTGCCAGCCGGGGGGACCTAATCAATGAGCAGTTCTTC. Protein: CASRGDLINEQFF.

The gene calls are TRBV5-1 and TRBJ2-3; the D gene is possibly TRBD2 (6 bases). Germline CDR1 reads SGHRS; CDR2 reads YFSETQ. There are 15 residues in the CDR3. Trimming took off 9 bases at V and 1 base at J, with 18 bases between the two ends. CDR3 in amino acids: CATRDGGAGTDTQYF. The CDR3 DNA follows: TGCGCCACCCGGGACGGGGGTGCTGGCACAGATACGCAGTATTTT.

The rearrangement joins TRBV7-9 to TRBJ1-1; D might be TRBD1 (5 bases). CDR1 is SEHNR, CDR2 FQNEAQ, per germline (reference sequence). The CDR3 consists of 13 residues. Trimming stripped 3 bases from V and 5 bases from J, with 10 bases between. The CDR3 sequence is CASSFQGGTEAFF. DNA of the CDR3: TGTGCCAGCAGCTTTCAGGGAGGGACTGAAGCTTTCTTT.

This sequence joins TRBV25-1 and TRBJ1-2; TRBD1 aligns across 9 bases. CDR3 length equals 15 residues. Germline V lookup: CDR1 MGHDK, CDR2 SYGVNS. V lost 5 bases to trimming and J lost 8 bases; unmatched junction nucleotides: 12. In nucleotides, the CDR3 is TGTGCCAGCAGTAGCTCCGGGACAGGGACTGCCGGCTACACCTTC. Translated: CASSSSGTGTAGYTF.

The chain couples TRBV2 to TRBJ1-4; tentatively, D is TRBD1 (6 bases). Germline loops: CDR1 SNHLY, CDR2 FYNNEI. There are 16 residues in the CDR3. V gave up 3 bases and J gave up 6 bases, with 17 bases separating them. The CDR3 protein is CASSDGRGRLDEKLFF. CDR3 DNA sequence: TGTGCCAGCAGTGATGGCAGGGGAAGGCTGGATGAAAAACTGTTTTTT.

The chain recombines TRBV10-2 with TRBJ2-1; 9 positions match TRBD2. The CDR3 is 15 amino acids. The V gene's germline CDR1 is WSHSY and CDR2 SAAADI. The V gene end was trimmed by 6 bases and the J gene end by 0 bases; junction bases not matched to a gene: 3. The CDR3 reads CASRLTSGSYNEQFF. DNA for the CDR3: TGCGCCAGCAGGTTGACTAGCGGCTCCTACAATGAGCAGTTCTTC.

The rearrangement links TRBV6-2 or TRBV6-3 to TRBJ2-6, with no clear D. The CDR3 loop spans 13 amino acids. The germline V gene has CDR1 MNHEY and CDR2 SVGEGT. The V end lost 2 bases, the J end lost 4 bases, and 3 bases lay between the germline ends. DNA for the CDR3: TGTGCCAGCAGTTACAGGGGGGCCAACGTCCTGACTTTC. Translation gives CASSYRGANVLTF.

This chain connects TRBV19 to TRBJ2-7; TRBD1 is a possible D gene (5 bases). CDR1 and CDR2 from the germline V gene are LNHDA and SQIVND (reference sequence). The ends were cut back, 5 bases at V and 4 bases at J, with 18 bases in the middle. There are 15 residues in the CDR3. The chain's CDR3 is CASSSGKGTMYEQYF. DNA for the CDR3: TGTGCCAGTAGTTCAGGGAAAGGAACAATGTACGAGCAGTACTTC.

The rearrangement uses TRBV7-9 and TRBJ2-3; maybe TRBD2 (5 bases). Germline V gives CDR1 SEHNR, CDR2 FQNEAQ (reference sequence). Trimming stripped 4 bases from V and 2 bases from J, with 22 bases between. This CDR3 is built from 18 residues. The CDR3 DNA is TGTGCCAGCAGCTCCCGGGTGGACTCCCTAGGTCCCACAGATACGCAGTATTTT. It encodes CASSSRVDSLGPTDTQYF.

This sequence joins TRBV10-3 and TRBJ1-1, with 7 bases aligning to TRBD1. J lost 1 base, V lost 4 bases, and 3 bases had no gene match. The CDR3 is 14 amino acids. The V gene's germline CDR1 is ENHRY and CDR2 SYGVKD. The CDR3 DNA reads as TGTGCCATCAGTGGGGACAGACAGAACACTGAAGCTTTCTTT. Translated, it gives CAISGDRQNTEAFF.